This T cell receptor beta chain was obtained from a study of shared T cell receptors in the human thymus. Here immunoSEQ multiplex PCR was the method, and the copy in TCRdb shows in-frame clones only, minus some. The table lists hundreds of thousands of clones, around nine tenths of them singletons. A single count supports this clone. The same data also went into a second study, on human thymus T cells. That report notes: Infants, healthy and Finnish, who were having corrective surgery for congenital heart defects served as donors. Thymic samples were excised during corrective heart operations. Thymic and blood repertoires appeared to carry a bias in their V and J gene usage. Highly overlapping thymic repertoires among unrelated individuals were reported in related research.

The clonotype originates from a boy in the first two years of life with a congenital heart defect. Sequencing was done on a sample of thymocytes.

The CDR3 nucleotides read TGTGCCAGCAGCGACAGACTAGCGGGATCCGAGCAGTACTTC. It encodes CASSDRLAGSEQYF. The chain is built from TRBV7-2 and TRBJ2-7, with 11 nucleotides matching TRBD2. The germline CDR1 and CDR2 sequences are SGHTA and FQGNSA. Trimming cost V 5 bases and J 6 bases; bases outside gene matches: 6. The CDR3 extends over 14 amino acids.